These 8 T cell receptor beta chains share one sample of origin, sequenced in a study of T-cell memory formation after mild COVID-19. TCRdb reanalysed the 5' RACE reads using MiXCR and keeps one entry per CDR3 protein. The profile shows more than 250,000 distinct CDR3 sequences, roughly 17% of them singletons. Sequenced input: PBMCs or a T cell subset sorted from them (not recorded which). The source is a young man who had mild COVID-19 (a few samples of this study predate the infection). Cell type and time point are not known.

This chain uses TRBV20-1 with TRBJ2-1; a possible D gene is TRBD2 (6 bases). The CDR3 is 12 amino acids. The V gene lost 3 bases and the J gene lost 5 bases, with 8 bases spanning the gap. Germline CDR1 reads DFQATT; CDR2 reads SNEGSKA (reference sequence). The chain's CDR3 is CSASGGNNEQFF. CDR3 DNA: TGCAGTGCTAGTGGCGGGAACAATGAGCAGTTCTTC.

CDR3 DNA: TGCGCCAGCAGCCATTCGACAGGGTCCCACGAGCAGTACTTC. Translated, it gives CASSHSTGSHEQYF. The rearrangement links TRBV4-3 to TRBJ2-7; 7 positions match TRBD1. The J segment lost 5 bases and the V segment lost 3 bases, leaving 7 bases of the junction unmatched. Germline lookup yields CDR1 LGHNA and CDR2 YSLEER. This CDR3 contains 14 residues.

This clonotype has only a few counts. The chain joins TRBV5-6 to TRBJ1-2, with a tentative D call TRBD1 (5 bases). This CDR3 region has 15 residues. Trimming pared 4 bases from V and 7 bases from J, leaving 20 bases between. Germline V gene sequence: CDR1 SGHDT, CDR2 YYEEEE. CDR3 protein: CASSAIDSPWGGYTF. The CDR3 DNA reads TGTGCCAGCAGCGCTATCGACAGCCCCTGGGGTGGCTACACCTTC.

The V and J genes are TRBV6-2 or TRBV6-3 and TRBJ2-3, with D possibly being TRBD2 (6 bases). Germline V gene lookup returns CDR1 MNHEY and CDR2 SVGEGT. The CDR3 contains 16 residues. Trimming removed 6 bases from V and 3 bases from J, with 19 bases in between. In DNA, the CDR3 is TGTGCCAGCAGCCGGGACTTCCGGGGCCTGACAGATACGCAGTATTTT. It encodes CASSRDFRGLTDTQYF.

This clonotype was recorded a few times. The chain couples TRBV7-9 to TRBJ1-4; 9 nucleotides line up with TRBD1. The CDR3 is made up of 15 amino acids. V gave up 4 bases and J gave up 7 bases; unmatched junction bases: 7. Germline V gives CDR1 SEHNR, CDR2 FQNEAQ (reference sequence). CDR3 in amino acids: CASSSGGQGLEKLFF. The CDR3 coding sequence is TGTGCCAGCAGCTCGGGAGGACAGGGGCTTGAAAAACTGTTTTTT.

This clonotype ranks as medium-sized. This chain links TRBV6-5 with TRBJ2-5; 10 bases map to TRBD2. The CDR3 runs 16 residues. Trimming at V came to 6 bases and at J to 1 base, leaving 8 bases not matched to a gene. Germline assignment: CDR1 MNHEY and CDR2 SVGAGI. The CDR3 DNA sequence: TGTGCCAGCAGACCGACACTAGCGGGGCCCCAAGAGACCCAGTACTTC. Its translation is CASRPTLAGPQETQYF.

The V gene is TRBV20-1, the J gene TRBJ2-1; a possible D gene is TRBD1 (5 bases). Germline V gives CDR1 DFQATT, CDR2 SNEGSKA (reference sequence). V was clipped by 6 bases and J by 8 bases, with 17 bases between them. The CDR3 has 13 residues. This chain's CDR3 is CSADRALGDEQFF. The CDR3, as DNA: TGCAGTGCAGACCGGGCTCTAGGGGATGAGCAGTTCTTC.

This clonotype was detected only a few times. This chain uses TRBV5-1 with TRBJ1-2; the D gene is possibly TRBD1 (5 bases). CDR3 length: 13 amino acids. Looked up from germline, CDR1 is SGHRS and CDR2 is YFSETQ. Trimming removed 0 bases from V and 10 bases from J, with 13 bases in between. The CDR3 loop reads CASSLEIDRDYTF. The CDR3 DNA reads as TGCGCCAGCAGCTTGGAGATCGACAGAGACTACACCTTC.